This T cell receptor (beta chain) comes out of a study of beta chain features in type 1 diabetes. Study results and caveats: Shorter templates might be favored by PCR, equally in patients and controls.

Blood was collected once per donor into heparin, averaging about 116 mL. Germline V gene lookup returns CDR1 SGHTA and CDR2 FQGNSA. Losses at the gene ends were 5 bases for V and 4 bases for J; bases not matched to a gene: 8. There are 15 residues in the CDR3. Expressed TCRB transcripts were sequenced after all isolated RNA was converted to cDNA. Clones were read by immunoSEQ multiplex PCR, and TCRdb kept only the in-frame ones, dropping some. The sample holds over 350,000 clones, roughly 15% seen once. As regards this clone: Its antigen remains unidentified.

The specimen was naive CD4+ T cells from blood. The chain is built from TRBV7-2 and TRBJ2-1, with 7 bases lining up with TRBD1. The receptor's source is a woman between 18 and 30 years old in good health. CDR3 in amino acids: CASSTGQEWYNEQFF. For the CDR3, the DNA is TGTGCCAGCAGCACAGGACAGGAGTGGTACAATGAGCAGTTCTTC.